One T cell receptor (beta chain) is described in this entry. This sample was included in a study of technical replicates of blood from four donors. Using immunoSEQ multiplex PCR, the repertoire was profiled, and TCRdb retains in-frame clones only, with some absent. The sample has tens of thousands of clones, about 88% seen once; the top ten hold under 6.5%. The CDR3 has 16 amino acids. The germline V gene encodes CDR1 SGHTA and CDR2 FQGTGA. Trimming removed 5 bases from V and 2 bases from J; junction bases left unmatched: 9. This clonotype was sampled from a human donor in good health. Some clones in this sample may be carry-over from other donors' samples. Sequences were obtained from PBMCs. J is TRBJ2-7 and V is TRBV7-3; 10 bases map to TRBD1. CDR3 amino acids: CASSPQAGTGAYEQYF. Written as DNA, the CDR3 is TGTGCCAGCAGCCCACAGGCCGGGACAGGGGCCTACGAGCAGTACTTC.